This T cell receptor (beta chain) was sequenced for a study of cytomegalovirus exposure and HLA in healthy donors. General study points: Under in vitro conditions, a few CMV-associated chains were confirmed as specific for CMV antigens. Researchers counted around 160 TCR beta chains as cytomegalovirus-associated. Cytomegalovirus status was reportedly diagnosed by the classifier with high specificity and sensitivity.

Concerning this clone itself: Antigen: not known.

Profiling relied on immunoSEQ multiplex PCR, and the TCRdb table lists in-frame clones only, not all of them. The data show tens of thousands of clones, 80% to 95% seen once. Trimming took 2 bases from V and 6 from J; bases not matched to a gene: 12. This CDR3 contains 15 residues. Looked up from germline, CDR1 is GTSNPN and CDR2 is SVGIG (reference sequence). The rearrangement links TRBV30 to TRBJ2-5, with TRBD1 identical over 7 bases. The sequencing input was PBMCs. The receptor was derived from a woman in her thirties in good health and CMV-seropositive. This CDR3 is CAWSFTGPRGQTQYF. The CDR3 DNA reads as TGTGCCTGGAGTTTTACCGGACCGAGGGGGCAGACCCAGTACTTC.